This T cell receptor beta chain was retrieved from a study of T cell responses to AZD1222 COVID-19 vaccine. Generated by immunoSEQ multiplex PCR, the TCRdb table keeps only in-frame clones and is missing some. The sample holds approximately 6,100 clones; approximately 87% are singletons and the top ten take over 15%. CDR3 length equals 17 residues. Germline assignment: CDR1 SGHNT and CDR2 YENEEA. The ends lost 1 base at V and 3 bases at J; junction bases unmatched: 5. Points on this clone: Its antigen is still unknown.

General observations from the study: Only after the peak T cell response were repertoires sampled. Nearly half of spike-specific TCRs reportedly target unmutated variant regions. Females outnumbered males among donors, who were mostly white British; clonal diversity was possibly underestimated.

Doses given second, at about 4 or about 12 weeks, were pooled. Sequencing used peripheral blood, obtained 28 days after the second AZD1222 dose. The chain links TRBV11-3 to TRBJ2-5; TRBD2 matches at 13 bases. The clonotype originates from an adult who received the AZD1222 COVID-19 vaccine. CDR3 bases: TGTGCCAGCAGCTTAGGGACTAGCGGGAGAGGGGAAGAGACCCAGTACTTC. Translation gives CASSLGTSGRGEETQYF.